These T cell receptor beta chains were read from a single sample in a study of T cells in localized non-small cell lung cancer. Produced via immunoSEQ multiplex PCR; TCRdb's table is partial and in-frame only. Seen here are approximately 23,000 clones, roughly nine tenths observed once, and the top ten hold 13%. Sequenced here: peripheral blood, sampled before any cancer treatment. The receptors come from a male donor aged 60 or older with stage I lung adenocarcinoma. CDR3s include the opening cysteine and the closing phenylalanine or tryptophan. The order of the fields is J gene, V gene, D gene, CDR3 protein. The D gene is left open where the match is weak.

J: TRBJ2-5; V: TRBV6-5; D: NA; CDR3: CASVAGDLFGETQYF
J: TRBJ2-1; V: TRBV10-3; D: TRBD1; CDR3: CAIRPGTDPYNEQFF
J: TRBJ1-3; V: TRBV6-5; D: NA; CDR3: CASSYSSRQAGNTIYF
J: TRBJ2-5; V: TRBV7-2; D: NA; CDR3: CASSLGGRGQETQYF
J: TRBJ1-2; V: TRBV7-9; D: TRBD1; CDR3: CASSPGQGAGDGYTF
J: TRBJ1-2; V: TRBV28; D: NA; CDR3: CASSFRTSGYTF
J: TRBJ1-6; V: TRBV30; D: NA; CDR3: CAWSVSTGYGSPLHF
J: TRBJ2-3; V: TRBV6-1; D: NA; CDR3: CASSGRGGAIDTQYF
J: TRBJ1-5; V: TRBV30; D: NA; CDR3: CAWSVQGRGGNQPQHF
J: TRBJ2-3; V: TRBV30; D: NA; CDR3: CAWSVSSGTASTDTQYF
J: TRBJ2-7; V: TRBV21-1; D: NA; CDR3: CASSKVPGAWEQYF
J: TRBJ2-1; V: TRBV4-3; D: NA; CDR3: CASSRSSRFSYNEQFF
J: TRBJ2-1; V: TRBV7-9; D: NA; CDR3: CASSLAAGPYNEQFF
J: TRBJ1-5; V: TRBV10-3; D: TRBD1; CDR3: CAISEDGRGRDQPQHF
J: TRBJ1-5; V: TRBV5-1; D: TRBD1; CDR3: CASSLDGTEGQPQHF
J: TRBJ2-2; V: TRBV27; D: NA; CDR3: CASSLGLQDTGELFF
J: TRBJ2-7; V: TRBV6-6; D: NA; CDR3: CASSSRGSDSYEQYF
J: TRBJ1-1; V: TRBV7-9; D: TRBD1; CDR3: CASSRGDRGPGDTEAFF